Shown below are 8 T cell receptor beta chains from a single sample sequenced in a study of response to subunit inactivated influenza vaccine. TCRdb reanalysed the RT-PCR reads using MiXCR and keeps one entry per CDR3 protein. The data contain 650,000 to 800,000 distinct CDR3 sequences, about 15% of them singletons. Here the sequenced sample was PBMCs from blood, taken around 14 days before vaccination. The receptors come from a man aged 45 to 65 who received an inactivated influenza vaccine.

The V and J genes are TRBV6-1 and TRBJ1-1; no definite D call. The CDR3 length is 14 residues. Trimming left V 5 bases short and J 4 bases short, with 14 bases between. Germline V gene data show CDR1 as MNHNS and CDR2 as SASEGT. The CDR3 protein is CASSPRGGPTEAFF. In DNA, the CDR3 is TGTGCCAGCAGTCCCCGGGGAGGGCCCACTGAAGCTTTCTTT.

This clonotype was found a few times. This chain uses TRBV29-1 with TRBJ2-1; D uncertain. Germline V CDR1 and CDR2: SQVTM, ANQGSEA. Trimming removed 4 bases from V and 4 bases from J, with 8 bases in between. This CDR3 spans 12 amino acids. CDR3 nucleotides: TGCAGCGTTGGGAAGAGGTACAATGAGCAGTTCTTC. Encoded protein: CSVGKRYNEQFF.

This clonotype was seen more than once but under ten times. This chain uses TRBV5-1 with TRBJ1-5; TRBD1 is a possible D gene (6 bases). Germline V gene data show CDR1 as SGHRS and CDR2 as YFSETQ. This CDR3 comprises 15 residues. V lost 4 bases and J lost 1, with 12 bases in between. The CDR3 region has the DNA TGCGCCAGCAGCCCGTCAGGGGAAAGCAATCAGCCCCAGCATTTT. It yields the protein CASSPSGESNQPQHF.

This clonotype has a handful of counts. CDR3 DNA: TGTGCCAGCAGCTCACATGGGACAGATAGCCCAGATACGCAGTATTTT. Protein sequence: CASSSHGTDSPDTQYF. The chain joins TRBV7-2 to TRBJ2-3; 7 bases line up with TRBD1. With 4 bases clipped from V and 4 bases from J, the junction kept 11 bases outside the gene matches. This CDR3 is 16 amino acids long. The germline V gene encodes CDR1 SGHTA and CDR2 FQGNSA.

A few counts support this clonotype. This chain links TRBV29-1 with TRBJ1-2; D gene ambiguous. V lost 3 bases and J 5 bases, leaving 7 bases between the germline ends. CDR1 is SQVTM, CDR2 ANQGSEA, per germline. The CDR3 covers 11 residues. The CDR3 sequence is CSVDWGYGYTF. The CDR3 DNA reads as TGCAGCGTTGACTGGGGATATGGCTACACCTTC. The whole variable domain, remainder taken from reference TRBV29-1 and TRBJ1-2, is SAVISQKPSRDICQRGTSLTIQCQVDSQVTMMFWYRQQPGQSLTLIATANQGSEATYESGFVIDKFPISRPNLTFSTLTVSNMSPEDSSIYLCSVDWGYGYTFGSGTRLTVV.

As concerns this clonotype: Being one base from a much bigger clone, this may be a read error. The chain links TRBV7-2 to TRBJ1-1; D perhaps matches TRBD1 (5 bases). This CDR3 comprises 12 residues. Trimming took off 8 bases at V and 7 bases at J, with 14 bases between the two ends. Per the germline V gene, CDR1 is SGHTA and CDR2 is FQGNSA. This CDR3 reads CASGPWDGEAFF. In DNA form, the CDR3 reads TGTGCCAGCGGCCCGTGGGACGGTGAAGCTTTCTTT.

This clonotype has a handful of counts. CDR3 nucleotides: TGCAGCCTCAAGCGGGGCACAGATACGCAGTATTTT. Translation: CSLKRGTDTQYF. The chain couples TRBV29-1 to TRBJ2-3, with D maybe TRBD2 (6 bases). There are 12 residues in the CDR3. Trimming removed 8 bases at V and 1 base at J, with 10 bases between. Germline CDR1 is SQVTM and CDR2 is ANQGSEA.

The chain carries TRBV4-3 and TRBJ2-1; D tentatively reads TRBD1 or TRBD2 (5 bases each). Germline V CDR1 and CDR2: LGHNA, YSLEER. This CDR3 region has 17 residues. The ends were cut back, 1 base at V and 4 bases at J, with 17 bases in the middle. The CDR3 nucleotides are TGCGCCAGCAGCCAAGCCCACGGGGCGCTAGTTTACAATGAGCAGTTCTTC. It yields the protein CASSQAHGALVYNEQFF.